This entry is about one T cell receptor (beta chain). These data belong to a study of blood T cell repertoires in COVID-19. As for the study in general: T cells, B-cell-depleted T cells, or PBMCs provided the cDNA or gDNA that served as material.

In germline, CDR1 is SQVTM, CDR2 ANQGSEA. Trimming took 4 bases from V and 4 from J, leaving 13 bases between them. The length of the CDR3 is 13 residues. Sequencing was performed with immunoSEQ multiplex PCR; in TCRdb, only in-frame clones are kept and a portion is missing. The data contain about 40,000 clones, about 86% of them singletons. This sequence was found in a man in his forties with active COVID-19. V gene TRBV29-1 combines with J gene TRBJ1-2; tentatively, D is TRBD1 (5 bases). The specimen sequenced was peripheral blood. The CDR3 coding sequence is TGCAGCGTTGCCAGGGAAGACATCTATGGCTACACCTTC. This gives the protein CSVAREDIYGYTF.